Listed here are 4 T cell receptor beta chains from one sample, sequenced in a study of control samples from healthy donors and cancer patients (dated by TCRdb to the early 2020s). Library preparation employed the immunoSEQ multiplex PCR assay. Drawn from immuneACCESS, this table holds only the in-frame rearrangements with V and J called that TCRdb kept. Clones are partly lost; checked studies trace under half to an unresolved V gene and leave the rest unexplained. Within this sample are 120,000 or so clones, with more than 75% of them counted one time only. The ten largest clones add up to around 1.7% of the sample. Specimen: blood. These receptors originate from a man between 18 and 35 years old in good health.

CDR3 coding DNA: TGTGCCAGCAGTGCGTCGGGAATGGCAGGGGAGGCTTTCTTT. It yields the protein CASSASGMAGEAFF. The rearrangement links TRBV6-4 to TRBJ1-1; D is perhaps TRBD1 (6 bases). The CDR3 is made up of 14 amino acids. Trimming took 4 bases from V and 11 from J, leaving 20 bases between them. Germline values: CDR1 MRHNA, CDR2 SNTAGT.

This chain connects TRBV19 to TRBJ2-7; 7 nucleotides match TRBD1. The V and J ends lost 4 bases and 3 bases, in that order; junction bases with no gene match: 12. Germline-derived CDR1 and CDR2 are LNHDA and SQIVND (reference sequence). This CDR3 has 16 amino acids. This CDR3 is CASSRRLRDRFYEQYF. The CDR3 nucleotides read TGTGCCAGTAGTAGACGCCTCCGGGACAGATTCTACGAGCAGTACTTC.

This chain connects TRBV28 to TRBJ1-3, with TRBD1 as a possible D gene (6 bases). V lost 1 base and J lost 0, with 10 bases in between. The CDR3 covers 16 residues. From germline, CDR1 is MDHEN and CDR2 SYDVKM. DNA for the CDR3: TGTGCCAGCAGTTTATCCCGGGACAACTCTGGAAACACCATATATTTT. It specifies CASSLSRDNSGNTIYF.

CDR3: CTAPGPEAFF. DNA for the CDR3: TGTACCGCCCCCGGGCCGGAAGCTTTCTTT. This chain links TRBV6-5 with TRBJ1-1; D call uncertain. The V gene's germline CDR1 is MNHEY and CDR2 SVGAGI. CDR3 length equals 10 residues.